Below, 19 T cell receptor beta chains from the same sample are listed, as sequenced in a study of spatial heterogeneity in lung cancer. Each CDR3 protein is one row after TCRdb ran MiXCR on the 5' RACE reads. The sample shows roughly 25,000 distinct CDR3 sequences, more than 10% of them seen only once. Specified time point: sample taken at primary tumor resection. Unsorted whole RNA from tumor, nontumor lung or frozen PBMC underwent sequencing. The specimen was PBMCs, collected at surgery. These receptor sequences come from a female donor with early-stage non-small cell lung cancer.

This clonotype turned up a few times. The J gene is TRBJ2-3, the V gene TRBV7-9, with TRBD1 matching 7 bases. The CDR3 has 18 residues. With V trimmed by 0 bases and J by 0 bases, 9 bases remained unmatched. Germline V gene sequence: CDR1 SEHNR, CDR2 FQNEAQ (reference sequence). Here the CDR3 DNA reads TGTGCCAGCAGCTTAGCCTTATATGGGACAGTCAGCACAGATACGCAGTATTTT. Encoded protein: CASSLALYGTVSTDTQYF.

This clonotype was recorded at least ten times. The chain carries TRBV29-1 and TRBJ1-1; D is perhaps TRBD1 (5 bases). V was clipped by 4 bases and J by 7 bases, with 22 bases between them. The CDR3 runs to 15 residues. Germline lookup yields CDR1 SQVTM and CDR2 ANQGSEA. The CDR3 bases are TGCAGCGTTGTAGGTCAGGGAGGCTTTGGGGGTGAAGCTTTCTTT. It is translated as CSVVGQGGFGGEAFF.

The gene calls are TRBV10-3 and TRBJ2-7; unclear D gene. The CDR3 has 14 residues. CDR1 and CDR2 from the germline V gene are ENHRY and SYGVKD. With 0 bases removed from V and 0 bases from J, the gap between germline ends came to 6 bases. CDR3 in DNA: TGTGCCATCAGTGAGTCCGGGCCCTCCTACGAGCAGTACGTC. This gives the protein CAISESGPSYEQYV.

The rearrangement links TRBV24-1 to TRBJ1-1; D is perhaps TRBD1 (5 bases). The germline V gene encodes CDR1 KGHDR and CDR2 SFDVKD. Trimming stripped 3 bases from V and 5 bases from J, with 9 bases between. The CDR3 extends over 13 amino acids. CDR3 in DNA: TGTGCCACCAGTGATGTTCGGGGGACTGAAGCTTTCTTT. It encodes CATSDVRGTEAFF.

This clonotype appeared many times. The gene calls are TRBV3-1 and TRBJ2-1, with D possibly being TRBD1 (6 bases). The ends were cut back, 4 bases at V and 12 bases at J, with 16 bases in the middle. Germline V gene sequence: CDR1 LGHDT, CDR2 YNNKEL (reference sequence). The CDR3 is 13 residues long. The CDR3 coding sequence is TGTGCCAGCAGCCCTGCGGCCCTAGGGGGGCAGTTCTTC. Its translation: CASSPAALGGQFF.

This clonotype was detected many times. This chain joins TRBV19 and TRBJ2-3; 8 bases are a match to TRBD2. V lost 7 bases and J lost 8; bases outside the gene matches: 8. Looked up from germline, CDR1 is LNHDA and CDR2 is SQIVND (reference sequence). The CDR3 runs to 13 residues. The CDR3 sequence is CASKFSAGGTQYF. The CDR3 bases are TGTGCCAGTAAATTCTCGGCGGGAGGTACGCAGTATTTT.

This clonotype was observed at least ten times. This chain links TRBV4-3 with TRBJ1-2, with D perhaps matching TRBD1 (6 bases). CDR1 and CDR2 from the germline V gene are LGHNA and YSLEER. V gave up 4 bases and J gave up 1 base, with 19 bases separating them. The CDR3 has 17 amino acids. CDR3 loop: CASSPGAGRRGNYGYTF. As DNA, the CDR3 is TGCGCCAGCAGCCCGGGGGCGGGCCGTCGAGGTAACTATGGCTACACCTTC.

There are a few counts of this clonotype. The V gene is TRBV9, the J gene TRBJ2-5; no clear D gene. The CDR3 runs 15 residues. Germline loops: CDR1 SGDLS, CDR2 YYNGEE. V lost 0 bases and J lost 2, with 11 bases in between. The CDR3 sequence: CASSVGGSTQETQYF. CDR3 bases: TGTGCCAGCAGCGTAGGCGGCTCGACACAAGAGACCCAGTACTTC.

This clonotype occurred many times. The rearrangement joins TRBV28 to TRBJ2-3, with 15 bases that match TRBD2. Germline lookup yields CDR1 MDHEN and CDR2 SYDVKM. This CDR3 has 18 residues. Trimming took 1 base from V and 0 from J; bases not matched to a gene: 2. This CDR3 reads CASSLSGTSGRSTDTQYF. The DNA for the CDR3 is TGTGCCAGCAGTTTATCCGGGACTAGCGGGAGGAGCACAGATACGCAGTATTTT.

The table lists this clonotype with many counts. The V gene is TRBV7-3, the J gene TRBJ2-3; D uncertain. CDR1 SGHTA and CDR2 FQGTGA come from the germline V gene. CDR3 length equals 15 residues. Trimming took 3 bases from V and 0 from J, leaving 10 bases between them. This CDR3 is CASSLNGPSTDTQYF. The CDR3 DNA reads TGTGCCAGCAGCTTGAATGGGCCCAGCACAGATACGCAGTATTTT.

This clonotype qualifies as medium-sized. The chain joins TRBV27 to TRBJ2-1; 10 bases align to TRBD2. This CDR3 has 18 residues. J gave up 6 bases and V 6 bases, and 17 bases lay outside the gene matches. Germline V gene sequence: CDR1 MNHEY, CDR2 SMNVEV (reference sequence). For the CDR3, the DNA is TGTGCCAGCAGCCCCCAGCCCGGGACTAGCGAATCGGGCAATGAGCAGTTCTTC. Translated, it gives CASSPQPGTSESGNEQFF.

This clonotype was seen a handful of times. The chain uses TRBV12-3 or TRBV12-4 and TRBJ2-2; 10 positions agree with TRBD2. This CDR3 spans 16 amino acids. With 6 bases clipped from V and 6 bases from J, the junction kept 10 bases outside the gene matches. CDR3 region: CASSGPSGGSSGELFF. The DNA for the CDR3 is TGTGCCAGCAGCGGGCCTAGCGGGGGTAGCTCCGGGGAGCTGTTTTTT.

This clonotype appeared many times. V usage is TRBV6-5 and J usage is TRBJ2-3, with unresolved D. With 4 bases removed from V and 7 bases from J, the gap between germline ends came to 9 bases. The CDR3 is 12 amino acids. From germline, CDR1 is MNHEY and CDR2 SVGAGI. As DNA, the CDR3 is TGTGCCAGCAGTTTCGCCGGGCATACGCAGTATTTT. As protein: CASSFAGHTQYF.

In this sample, this clonotype turned up many times. The chain recombines TRBV30 with TRBJ1-6, with D perhaps matching TRBD1 (6 bases). Germline CDR1 reads GTSNPN; CDR2 reads SVGIG (reference sequence). The CDR3 runs to 16 residues. This CDR3 is CATLGGFSSYNSPLHF. The CDR3 DNA reads as TGTGCGACATTGGGGGGCTTTAGCTCCTATAATTCACCCCTCCACTTT.

This clonotype was counted many times. This chain connects TRBV7-2 to TRBJ1-2, with a weak D call TRBD1 (5 bases). Trimming stripped 5 bases from V and 4 bases from J, with 11 bases between. CDR3 length: 13 residues. Germline V gene lookup returns CDR1 SGHTA and CDR2 FQGNSA. As DNA, the CDR3 is TGTGCCAGCAGCCCGACAGCGACCTATGGCTACACCTTC. Translating gives CASSPTATYGYTF. Combining the CDR3 with reference TRBV7-2 and TRBJ1-2 gives the whole variable domain GAGVSQSPSNKVTEKGKDVELRCDPISGHTALYWYRQSLGQGLEFLIYFQGNSAPDKSGLPSDRFSAERTGGSVSTLTIQRTQQEDSAVYLCASSPTATYGYTFGSGTRLTVV.

The chain recombines TRBV20-1 with TRBJ2-1; D might be TRBD1 (6 bases). The V gene's germline CDR1 is DFQATT and CDR2 SNEGSKA (reference sequence). The germline V and J ends were trimmed by 6 bases and 6 bases, with 24 bases remaining between them. This CDR3 contains 16 residues. The CDR3 region has the DNA TGCAGTGCAAAGAATCTACGAGGTGTAGGGGGCAATGAGCAGTTCTTC. Amino acid sequence: CSAKNLRGVGGNEQFF.

The table lists this clonotype with many counts. The chain carries TRBV18 and TRBJ1-1; maybe TRBD1 (5 bases). Trimming stripped 5 bases from V and 1 base from J, with 29 bases between. Germline CDR1 reads KGHSH; CDR2 reads LQKENI. The CDR3 has 20 residues. CDR3 loop: CASSSISWGVIRSGNTEAFF. The CDR3 nucleotides are TGTGCCAGCTCATCAATATCGTGGGGGGTTATCCGTTCTGGGAACACTGAAGCTTTCTTT.

The sample holds many counts of this clonotype. The chain links TRBV12-3 or TRBV12-4 to TRBJ1-2; no firm D call. Trimming took 1 base from V and 1 from J, leaving 13 bases between them. The CDR3 has 16 amino acids. CDR3 sequence (DNA): TGTGCCAGCAGTTTAGTTGTGGGATCGATTAACTATGGCTACACCTTC. Its translation is CASSLVVGSINYGYTF.

This clonotype was seen repeatedly, ten times or more. The chain uses TRBV28 and TRBJ2-5; 10 nucleotides align to TRBD2. Germline loops: CDR1 MDHEN, CDR2 SYDVKM. V was pared by 3 bases and J by 4 bases, with 8 bases of the junction left unmatched. The CDR3 runs to 16 residues. The CDR3 loop is CASSFFRGLATETQYF. CDR3 DNA: TGTGCCAGCAGTTTCTTTAGGGGACTAGCGACAGAGACCCAGTACTTC.